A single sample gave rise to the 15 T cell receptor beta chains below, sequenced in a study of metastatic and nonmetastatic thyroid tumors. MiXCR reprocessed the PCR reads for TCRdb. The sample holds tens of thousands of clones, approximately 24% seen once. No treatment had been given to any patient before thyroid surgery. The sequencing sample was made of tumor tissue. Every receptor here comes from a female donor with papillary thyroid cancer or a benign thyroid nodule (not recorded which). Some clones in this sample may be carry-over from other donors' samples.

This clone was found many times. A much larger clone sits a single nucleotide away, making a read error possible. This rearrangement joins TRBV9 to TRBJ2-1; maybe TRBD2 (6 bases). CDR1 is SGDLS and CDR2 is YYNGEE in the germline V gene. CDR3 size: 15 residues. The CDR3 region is CASSGGSSSYSEQFF. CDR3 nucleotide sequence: TGTGCCAGCTCCGGGGGATCGAGCTCCTACAGTGAGCAGTTCTTC.

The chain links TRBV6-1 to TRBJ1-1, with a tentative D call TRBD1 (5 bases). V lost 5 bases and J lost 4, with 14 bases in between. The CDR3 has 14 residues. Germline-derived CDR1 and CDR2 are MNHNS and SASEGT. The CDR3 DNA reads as TGTGCCAGCAGTCGGCGGGGGGTGAGCACTGAAGCTTTCTTT. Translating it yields CASSRRGVSTEAFF.

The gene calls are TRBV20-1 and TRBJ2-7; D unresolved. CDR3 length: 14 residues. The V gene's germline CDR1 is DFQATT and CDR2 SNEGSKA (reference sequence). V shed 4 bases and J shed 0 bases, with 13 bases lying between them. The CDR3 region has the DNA TGCAGTGCTATAATCGCCCCCTACTCCTACGAGCAGTACTTC. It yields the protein CSAIIAPYSYEQYF.

The CDR3 loop is CASSFGQNTEAFF. CDR3 coding DNA: TGTGCCAGCAGTTTCGGACAGAACACTGAAGCTTTCTTT. The rearrangement uses TRBV6-5 and TRBJ1-1, with a weak D call TRBD1 (5 bases). Germline values: CDR1 MNHEY, CDR2 SVGAGI. CDR3 size: 13 residues. Trimming left V 4 bases short and J 1 base short, with 7 bases between.

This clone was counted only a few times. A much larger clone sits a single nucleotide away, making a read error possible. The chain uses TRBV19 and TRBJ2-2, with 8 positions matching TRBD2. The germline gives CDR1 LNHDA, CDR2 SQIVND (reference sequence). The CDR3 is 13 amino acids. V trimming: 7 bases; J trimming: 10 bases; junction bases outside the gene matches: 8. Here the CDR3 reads CASKAGVPVELFF. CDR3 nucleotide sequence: TGTGCCAGTAAAGCGGGAGTGCCCGTGGAGCTGTTTTTT.

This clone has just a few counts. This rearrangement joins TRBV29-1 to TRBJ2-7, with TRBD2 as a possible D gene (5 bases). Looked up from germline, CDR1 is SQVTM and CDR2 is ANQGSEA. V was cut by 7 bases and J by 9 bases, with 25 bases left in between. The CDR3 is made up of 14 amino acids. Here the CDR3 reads CSATRGSDSGGQYF. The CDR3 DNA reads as TGCAGCGCCACCCGCGGCAGCGACTCCGGAGGGCAGTACTTC.

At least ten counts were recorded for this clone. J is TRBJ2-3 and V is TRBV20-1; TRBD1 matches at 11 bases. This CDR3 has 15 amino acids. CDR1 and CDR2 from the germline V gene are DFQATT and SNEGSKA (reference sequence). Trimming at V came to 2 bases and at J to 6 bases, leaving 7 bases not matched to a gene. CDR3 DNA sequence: TGCAGTGCTAGACCCGGACAGGGGGCCCGGGATACGCAGTATTTT. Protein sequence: CSARPGQGARDTQYF.

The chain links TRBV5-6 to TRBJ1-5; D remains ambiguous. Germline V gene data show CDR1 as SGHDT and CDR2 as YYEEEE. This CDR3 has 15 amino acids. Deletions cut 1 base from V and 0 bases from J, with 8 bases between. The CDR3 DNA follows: TGTGCCAGCAGCTTGACAACAGATAGCAATCAGCCCCAGCATTTT. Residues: CASSLTTDSNQPQHF.

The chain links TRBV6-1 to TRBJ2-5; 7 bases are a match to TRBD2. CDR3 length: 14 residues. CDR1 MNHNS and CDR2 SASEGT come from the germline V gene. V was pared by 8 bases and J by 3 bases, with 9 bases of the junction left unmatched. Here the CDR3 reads CASCKGLTKETQYF. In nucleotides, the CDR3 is TGTGCCAGCTGCAAGGGACTAACTAAAGAGACCCAGTACTTC.

The DNA of the CDR3 is TGTGCCAGTGTCGGGGGCACCGGGGAGCTGTTTTTT. This encodes CASVGGTGELFF. This sequence joins TRBV19 and TRBJ2-2; D possibly corresponds to TRBD2 (6 bases). V lost 8 bases and J lost 4, with 8 bases in between. The CDR3 has 12 residues. The germline V gene encodes CDR1 LNHDA and CDR2 SQIVND (reference sequence). The complete variable domain, with remaining parts taken from reference TRBV19 and TRBJ2-2, reads DGGITQSPKYLFRKEGQNVTLSCEQNLNHDAMYWYRQDPGQGLRLIYYSQIVNDFQKGDIAEGYSVSREKKESFPLTVTSAQKNPTAFYLCASVGGTGELFFGEGSRLTVL.

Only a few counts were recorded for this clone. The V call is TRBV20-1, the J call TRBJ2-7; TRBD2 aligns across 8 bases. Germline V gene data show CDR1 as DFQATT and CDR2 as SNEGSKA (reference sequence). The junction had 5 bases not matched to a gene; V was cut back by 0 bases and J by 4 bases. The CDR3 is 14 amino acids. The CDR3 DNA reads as TGCAGTGCTAGAGATCCGGGACTAGGGTACGAGCAGTACTTC. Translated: CSARDPGLGYEQYF.

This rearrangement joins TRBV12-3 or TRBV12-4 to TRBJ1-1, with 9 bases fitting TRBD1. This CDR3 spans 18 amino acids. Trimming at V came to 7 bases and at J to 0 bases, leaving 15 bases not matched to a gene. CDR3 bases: TGTGCCAGCACCAGGGGGACAGGGTGGGGTCCGATGAACACTGAAGCTTTCTTT. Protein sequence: CASTRGTGWGPMNTEAFF.

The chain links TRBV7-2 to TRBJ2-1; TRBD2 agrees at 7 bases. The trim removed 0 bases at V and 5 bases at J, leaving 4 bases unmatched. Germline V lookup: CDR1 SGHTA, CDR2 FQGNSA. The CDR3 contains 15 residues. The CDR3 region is CASSLAGRRNNEQFF. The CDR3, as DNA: TGTGCCAGCAGCTTAGCCGGGAGGCGAAACAATGAGCAGTTCTTC.

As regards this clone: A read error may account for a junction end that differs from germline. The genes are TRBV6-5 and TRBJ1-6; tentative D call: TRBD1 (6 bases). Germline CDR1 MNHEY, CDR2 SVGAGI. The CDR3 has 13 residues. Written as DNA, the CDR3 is TGTACCAGCAGTTACCAGGGGTCGTCACCCCTCCACTTT. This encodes CTSSYQGSSPLHF.

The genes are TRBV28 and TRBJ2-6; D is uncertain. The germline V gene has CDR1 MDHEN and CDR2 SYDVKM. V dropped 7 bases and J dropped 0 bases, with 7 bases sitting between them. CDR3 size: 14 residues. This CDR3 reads CASKEISGANVLTF. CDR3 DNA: TGTGCCAGCAAGGAGATCTCTGGGGCCAACGTCCTGACTTTC. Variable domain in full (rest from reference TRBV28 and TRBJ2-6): DVKVTQSSRYLVKRTGEKVFLECVQDMDHENMFWYRQDPGLGLRLIYFSYDVKMKEKGDIPEGYSVSREKKERFSLILESASTNQTSMYLCASKEISGANVLTFGAGSRLTVL.